This is a list of T cell receptor beta chains from one sample in a study of T cell responses to AZD1222 COVID-19 vaccine. Libraries were prepared by immunoSEQ multiplex PCR; TCRdb keeps only in-frame clonotypes and omits some of them. The sample holds some 130,000 clones, under 95% seen once. Specimen: peripheral blood, collected 28 days after the second AZD1222 dose. These receptors were collected from an adult who received the AZD1222 COVID-19 vaccine. Both conserved end residues are trimmed from each CDR3. A D gene is named only where the DNA matches it firmly. Size values are once, few and many counts, or a class for expanded clones, and some rows have none.

J gene: TRBJ2-3
clone size: -
V gene: TRBV28
D gene: -
CDR3 protein: SIRADTQY

J gene: TRBJ1-2
clone size: -
V gene: TRBV12-3/TRBV12-4
D gene: -
CDR3 protein: ASSFTGNGYT

J gene: TRBJ2-3
clone size: -
V gene: TRBV28
D gene: -
CDR3 protein: ASSLAGQGDTQY

J gene: TRBJ2-7
clone size: -
V gene: TRBV10-3
D gene: -
CDR3 protein: ASRENSYEQY

J gene: TRBJ2-3
clone size: -
V gene: TRBV6-2/TRBV6-3
D gene: -
CDR3 protein: ASSYSSSGSTDTQY

J gene: TRBJ2-5
clone size: -
V gene: TRBV6-5
D gene: TRBD2
CDR3 protein: AIQRGWQETQY

J gene: TRBJ1-4
clone size: -
V gene: TRBV27
D gene: -
CDR3 protein: ASSLRRQGGANEKLF

J gene: TRBJ2-5
clone size: once
V gene: TRBV12-5
D gene: -
CDR3 protein: ASGLDLKRSQY

J gene: TRBJ2-5
clone size: -
V gene: TRBV7-9
D gene: TRBD2
CDR3 protein: ASSPDLMGGRIGETQY

J gene: TRBJ1-1
clone size: once
V gene: TRBV9
D gene: TRBD1
CDR3 protein: ASSDGTANTEAF

J gene: TRBJ1-6
clone size: -
V gene: TRBV19
D gene: -
CDR3 protein: ASSRLRGNSPLH

J gene: TRBJ2-1
clone size: -
V gene: TRBV27
D gene: -
CDR3 protein: ASSLAASSYNEQF

J gene: TRBJ1-5
clone size: few
V gene: TRBV27
D gene: TRBD1
CDR3 protein: ASSRQGALGNQPQH

J gene: TRBJ2-7
clone size: -
V gene: TRBV27
D gene: -
CDR3 protein: ASSLSASSYEQY

J gene: TRBJ2-7
clone size: -
V gene: TRBV5-1
D gene: TRBD1
CDR3 protein: ASSFGQGVSYEQY

J gene: TRBJ1-2
clone size: -
V gene: TRBV29-1
D gene: -
CDR3 protein: SVGGYT

J gene: TRBJ2-5
clone size: -
V gene: TRBV29-1
D gene: -
CDR3 protein: SVEGVGETQY

J gene: TRBJ2-3
clone size: -
V gene: TRBV7-8
D gene: -
CDR3 protein: ASSLARFGPRDTQY

J gene: TRBJ2-1
clone size: -
V gene: TRBV5-6
D gene: TRBD1
CDR3 protein: ASSRGRGRGNEQF

J gene: TRBJ1-2
clone size: -
V gene: TRBV4-2
D gene: TRBD1
CDR3 protein: ASSQALGQVYGYT

J gene: TRBJ2-7
clone size: -
V gene: TRBV30
D gene: -
CDR3 protein: AWSLSYEQY

J gene: TRBJ1-2
clone size: few
V gene: TRBV9
D gene: TRBD1
CDR3 protein: ASSVLTGGFGYT

J gene: TRBJ1-5
clone size: -
V gene: TRBV6-5
D gene: -
CDR3 protein: ASRSFDQPQH

J gene: TRBJ2-1
clone size: -
V gene: TRBV5-1
D gene: TRBD2
CDR3 protein: ASRPGLAGVDNEQF

J gene: TRBJ2-3
clone size: -
V gene: TRBV6-4
D gene: -
CDR3 protein: ASSGGSTDTQY

J gene: TRBJ1-1
clone size: -
V gene: TRBV5-4
D gene: TRBD1
CDR3 protein: ASSLGPGGQGAEAF

J gene: TRBJ2-1
clone size: -
V gene: TRBV7-3
D gene: TRBD2
CDR3 protein: ASSPPGTNSYNEQF

J gene: TRBJ2-6
clone size: -
V gene: TRBV19
D gene: -
CDR3 protein: ALIPPSGANVLT

J gene: TRBJ2-7
clone size: -
V gene: TRBV18
D gene: TRBD2
CDR3 protein: ASSPTSGSGEQY

J gene: TRBJ2-3
clone size: -
V gene: TRBV10-3
D gene: -
CDR3 protein: AISPPGSTDTQY

J gene: TRBJ2-2
clone size: few
V gene: TRBV3-1/TRBV3-2
D gene: TRBD2
CDR3 protein: ASSPIITGLAGGTGELF

J gene: TRBJ1-1
clone size: -
V gene: TRBV30
D gene: -
CDR3 protein: AWSVQPNTEAF

J gene: TRBJ2-1
clone size: -
V gene: TRBV5-1
D gene: TRBD2
CDR3 protein: ASSLGPLAGGNNEQF

J gene: TRBJ1-1
clone size: -
V gene: TRBV5-4
D gene: -
CDR3 protein: ASSRDTLTEAF

J gene: TRBJ2-2
clone size: -
V gene: TRBV18
D gene: -
CDR3 protein: ASSPLHGPEELF

J gene: TRBJ1-2
clone size: -
V gene: TRBV5-8
D gene: -
CDR3 protein: ASSLVGSYGYT

J gene: TRBJ1-2
clone size: -
V gene: TRBV30
D gene: -
CDR3 protein: AWSRAATNYGYT

J gene: TRBJ2-7
clone size: -
V gene: TRBV20-1
D gene: -
CDR3 protein: SAPRNYEQY

J gene: TRBJ2-1
clone size: -
V gene: TRBV24-1
D gene: TRBD1
CDR3 protein: ATSGRGLGEQF

J gene: TRBJ2-3
clone size: -
V gene: TRBV6-5
D gene: -
CDR3 protein: ASTAEKTSTDTQY

J gene: TRBJ2-3
clone size: -
V gene: TRBV7-2
D gene: TRBD2
CDR3 protein: ASSLRGFAGGRTQY

J gene: TRBJ2-7
clone size: -
V gene: TRBV27
D gene: -
CDR3 protein: ASSFGSGAYEQY

J gene: TRBJ2-1
clone size: -
V gene: TRBV6-5
D gene: -
CDR3 protein: ASSYSRAGSYNEQF

J gene: TRBJ2-7
clone size: -
V gene: TRBV5-1
D gene: TRBD1
CDR3 protein: ASSRQGYEQY

J gene: TRBJ2-2
clone size: -
V gene: TRBV5-4
D gene: -
CDR3 protein: ASSLGLSHTGELF

J gene: TRBJ1-2
clone size: -
V gene: TRBV2
D gene: -
CDR3 protein: ASMEGEGYGYT

J gene: TRBJ2-1
clone size: many
V gene: TRBV14
D gene: -
CDR3 protein: ASSQVLFAYEQF

J gene: TRBJ1-2
clone size: -
V gene: TRBV5-6
D gene: -
CDR3 protein: ASSLELGWYGYT

J gene: TRBJ1-3
clone size: -
V gene: TRBV19
D gene: -
CDR3 protein: ASGTRGSGNTIY

J gene: TRBJ2-3
clone size: once
V gene: TRBV7-5
D gene: -
CDR3 protein: ARSPSLGGTDTQY

J gene: TRBJ1-2
clone size: -
V gene: TRBV5-6
D gene: -
CDR3 protein: ASSSGPYGYT

J gene: TRBJ2-1
clone size: -
V gene: TRBV29-1
D gene: TRBD2
CDR3 protein: SVRRLAGLNNEQF

J gene: TRBJ1-2
clone size: -
V gene: TRBV2
D gene: -
CDR3 protein: ASSDDRITSYGYT

J gene: TRBJ2-1
clone size: -
V gene: TRBV27
D gene: TRBD2
CDR3 protein: ASSREAVRYNEQF

J gene: TRBJ1-1
clone size: -
V gene: TRBV6-5
D gene: TRBD1
CDR3 protein: ASSLTGGGTEAF

J gene: TRBJ1-2
clone size: -
V gene: TRBV12-3/TRBV12-4
D gene: -
CDR3 protein: ASSPGEGYGYT

J gene: TRBJ2-7
clone size: -
V gene: TRBV6-6
D gene: -
CDR3 protein: ASSPYRELSYEQY

J gene: TRBJ1-1
clone size: -
V gene: TRBV7-2
D gene: -
CDR3 protein: ASSFLSGNTEAF